The 11 T cell receptor beta chains presented below share a single source sample, sequenced in a study of blood T cell repertoires in COVID-19. Clones were read by immunoSEQ multiplex PCR, and TCRdb kept only the in-frame ones, dropping some. The repertoire holds around 300,000 clones, with 90% as singletons. Sequencing was done on a sample of PBMCs or T cells enriched from blood (not recorded which). The receptors originated from a woman aged 25 to 39 who had recovered from COVID-19.

The genes are TRBV11-2 and TRBJ2-5; 8 bases agree with TRBD2. This CDR3 comprises 15 residues. Germline V gene sequence: CDR1 SGHAT, CDR2 FQNNGV. V was clipped by 1 base and J by 9 bases; unmatched bases: 10. The CDR3 DNA reads TGTGCCAGCAGCTTAGGTCAAGCGGGAGTAGGGCCCCAGTACTTC. Translation: CASSLGQAGVGPQYF.

This rearrangement joins TRBV7-3 to TRBJ2-1, with TRBD2 matching over 9 bases. Germline CDR1 SGHTA, CDR2 FQGTGA. This CDR3 comprises 14 residues. V shed 2 bases and J 10 bases; nucleotides not matched to a gene: 6. The CDR3 nucleotides read TGTGCCAGCAGCTTAGGGGTTAGCGGGGGAGAGCAGTTCTTC. The encoded protein is CASSLGVSGGEQFF.

The rearrangement joins TRBV5-1 to TRBJ1-1, with D maybe TRBD1 (5 bases). CDR1 SGHRS and CDR2 YFSETQ come from the germline V gene. V was clipped by 3 bases and J by 2 bases, with 14 bases between them. There are 15 residues in the CDR3. The CDR3 sequence is CASSYSFDRNTEAFF. The CDR3 DNA reads TGCGCCAGCAGCTACTCTTTTGACAGAAACACTGAAGCTTTCTTT.

The CDR3 loop reads CASSHDTNTEAFF. In nucleotides, the CDR3 is TGTGCCAGCAGCCACGACACTAACACTGAAGCTTTCTTT. The chain has TRBV7-3 and TRBJ1-1; D uncertain. Looked up from germline, CDR1 is SGHTA and CDR2 is FQGTGA. The CDR3 is made up of 13 amino acids. The V gene lost 5 bases and the J gene lost 2 bases, with 9 bases spanning the gap.

The chain is built from TRBV5-1 and TRBJ2-7, with 9 positions matching TRBD1. CDR1 is SGHRS, CDR2 YFSETQ, per germline. J gave up 5 bases and V 0 bases, and 6 bases lay outside the gene matches. The CDR3 has 15 amino acids. The CDR3 DNA reads as TGCGCCAGCAGCTTGGCCGGGACAGGGAGTAACGAGCAGTACTTC. It specifies CASSLAGTGSNEQYF. The whole variable domain, remainder taken from reference TRBV5-1 and TRBJ2-7, is KAGVTQTPRYLIKTRGQQVTLSCSPISGHRSVSWYQQTPGQGLQFLFEYFSETQRNKGNFPGRFSGRQFSNSRSEMNVSTLELGDSALYLCASSLAGTGSNEQYFGPGTRLTVT.

The chain links TRBV25-1 to TRBJ1-1, with D unclear. The CDR3 extends over 15 amino acids. From germline, CDR1 is MGHDK and CDR2 SYGVNS. V was clipped by 1 base and J by 4 bases, with 13 bases between them. The CDR3 loop reads CASSELWEGGTEAFF. For the CDR3, the DNA is TGTGCCAGCAGTGAATTGTGGGAGGGAGGCACTGAAGCTTTCTTT.

J is TRBJ2-5 and V is TRBV19, with TRBD1 identical over 7 bases. Germline V CDR1 and CDR2: LNHDA, SQIVND (reference sequence). The CDR3 totals 17 residues. The V segment lost 5 bases and the J segment 2 bases; nucleotides outside the gene matches: 14. CDR3 coding DNA: TGTGCCAGTAGTGTTGAGAATACGGGACAGAGGCAAGAGACCCAGTACTTC. This translates into CASSVENTGQRQETQYF.

The rearrangement links TRBV28 to TRBJ2-1; TRBD1 matches 8 bases. Germline CDR1 is MDHEN and CDR2 is SYDVKM. The CDR3 is made up of 15 amino acids. V was clipped by 1 base and J by 7 bases; unmatched bases: 6. The CDR3 DNA reads as TGTGCCAGCAGTTTATCGTCAGGGGGCAGGAATGAGCAGTTCTTC. Encoded protein: CASSLSSGGRNEQFF.

This chain uses TRBV4-1 with TRBJ1-1, with 10 bases fitting TRBD1. Germline assignment: CDR1 MGHRA and CDR2 YSYEKL. This CDR3 has 14 amino acids. Trimming cost V 0 bases and J 14 bases; bases outside gene matches: 9. CDR3 sequence: CASSQDRTGTGEFF. DNA for the CDR3: TGCGCCAGCAGCCAAGATCGCACGGGGACAGGGGAGTTCTTT.

This chain joins TRBV5-4 and TRBJ1-2, with TRBD1 identical over 7 bases. Germline V gene lookup returns CDR1 SGHNT and CDR2 YYREEE (reference sequence). The CDR3 spans 14 residues. V dropped 0 bases and J dropped 3; count of bases not matched to a gene: 2. The DNA of the CDR3 is TGTGCCAGCAGCTTGGGACAGGGAGACTATGGCTACACCTTC. Its protein product is CASSLGQGDYGYTF.

The CDR3 region has the DNA TGTGCCAGCTCACCATATAGACAGTCTGGGAATACGCAGTATTTT. As protein: CASSPYRQSGNTQYF. This chain joins TRBV18 and TRBJ2-3; maybe TRBD1 (5 bases). V shed 2 bases and J shed 7 bases, with 16 bases lying between them. Germline loops: CDR1 KGHSH, CDR2 LQKENI. CDR3 size: 15 residues.